This T cell receptor (beta chain) was documented in a study of T-cell memory formation after mild COVID-19. About the study: Among the donors, TCR clusters were largely specific to each donor.

This clonotype was counted many times. Its antigen is not known. Amplification by 5'RACE using constant-segment primers produced TCR alpha and TCR beta cDNA libraries that carried sample barcodes and UMIs. TCRdb fed the 5' RACE reads into MiXCR, producing one record per CDR3 protein. The sample includes about 260,000 distinct CDR3 sequences, under 8.5% seen only once; the top ten take 20% to 25%. Study-wide points: Mostly located in CM and EM were contracting CD4+ clones, with contracting CD8+ clones located in EMRA. While clones contracting from day 15 to 85 were balanced between CD4 and CD8, later expanders leaned CD4+.

Trimming cost V 6 bases and J 0 bases, with 12 bases left between them. The CDR3 runs 16 residues. Germline V gene data show CDR1 as SGHTA and CDR2 as FQGNSA. Sequencing was done on a sample of PBMCs or a T cell subset sorted from them (not recorded which). This clonotype was obtained from a man aged 18 to 29 who had mild COVID-19 (a few samples of this study predate the infection). Cell type and time point are not known. The chain carries TRBV7-2 and TRBJ2-6; D is perhaps TRBD1 or TRBD2 (5 bases each). CDR3 DNA: TGTGCCAGCAGTCCGGGACGTTTCTCTGGGGCCAACGTCCTGACTTTC. This encodes CASSPGRFSGANVLTF.